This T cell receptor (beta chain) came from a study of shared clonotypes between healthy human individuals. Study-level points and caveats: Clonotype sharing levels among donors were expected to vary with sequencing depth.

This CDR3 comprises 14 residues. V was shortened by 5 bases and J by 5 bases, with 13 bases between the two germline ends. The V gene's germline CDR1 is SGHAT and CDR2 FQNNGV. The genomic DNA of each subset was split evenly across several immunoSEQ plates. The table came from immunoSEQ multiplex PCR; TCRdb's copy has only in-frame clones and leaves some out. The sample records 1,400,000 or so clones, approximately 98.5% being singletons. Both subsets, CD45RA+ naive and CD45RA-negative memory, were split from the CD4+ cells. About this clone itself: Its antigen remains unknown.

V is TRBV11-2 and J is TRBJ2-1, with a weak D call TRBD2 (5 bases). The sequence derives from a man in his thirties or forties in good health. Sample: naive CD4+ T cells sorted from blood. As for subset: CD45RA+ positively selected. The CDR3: CASSIVSRDNEQFF. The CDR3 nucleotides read TGTGCCAGCAGCATAGTATCGAGGGACAATGAGCAGTTCTTC.